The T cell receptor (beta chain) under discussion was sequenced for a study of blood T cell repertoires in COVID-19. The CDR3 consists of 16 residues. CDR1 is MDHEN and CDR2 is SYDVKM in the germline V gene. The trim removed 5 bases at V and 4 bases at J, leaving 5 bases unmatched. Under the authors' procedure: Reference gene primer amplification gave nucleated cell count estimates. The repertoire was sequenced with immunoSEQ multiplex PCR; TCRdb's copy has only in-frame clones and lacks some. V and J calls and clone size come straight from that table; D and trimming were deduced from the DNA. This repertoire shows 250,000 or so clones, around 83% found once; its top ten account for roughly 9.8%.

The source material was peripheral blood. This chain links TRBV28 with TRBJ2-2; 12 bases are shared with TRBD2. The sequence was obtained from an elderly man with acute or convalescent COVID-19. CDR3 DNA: TGTGCCAGCAGTACGCTAGCGGGGGGGCCCACCGGGGAGCTGTTTTTT. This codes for CASSTLAGGPTGELFF.